Listed below are T cell receptor beta chains from one sample, sequenced in a study of identical twins. TCRdb passed the 5' RACE reads through MiXCR, listing each CDR3 protein once. The sample has 510,000 or so distinct CDR3 sequences; 13% to 15% are singletons. The same data also contributed to another study, on yellow fever vaccine responses in identical twins.

Sequencing was carried out using CD4+ T cells sorted from blood. Receptors were obtained from a woman aged 18 to 35 in good health. Both conserved end residues are trimmed from each CDR3.

v_call,j_call,cdr3_aa
TRBV7-6,TRBJ2-5,ASSRGVPQY
TRBV19,TRBJ2-1,ASSFTSGGDNEQF
TRBV20-1,TRBJ2-1,SARDRTSGRYYNEQF
TRBV20-1,TRBJ1-2,SATQGTFDGYT
TRBV3-1,TRBJ2-1,ATTQVVLAAREYNEQF
TRBV2,TRBJ2-1,ASCSGLAGAKTLYNEQF
TRBV29-1,TRBJ2-4,SVAGLRRAKNIQY
TRBV12-3/TRBV12-4,TRBJ2-2,ASSLAPSGVTGELF
TRBV29-1,TRBJ2-2,SVMRQDTNTGELF
TRBV11-2,TRBJ2-1,ASSPTSKTMKEQF
TRBV10-3,TRBJ2-5,AISGGLQETQY
TRBV7-3,TRBJ2-7,ASSLQGTSGGYEQY
TRBV7-8,TRBJ2-2,ASSLVPGQRTGELF
TRBV5-1,TRBJ2-2,ASSLDYTTGELF
TRBV20-1,TRBJ2-3,SARAGLAGSGGTDTQY
TRBV20-1,TRBJ1-1,SAQAPGQGIRTEAF
TRBV12-3/TRBV12-4,TRBJ2-1,ASSLAPAPGWDEQF
TRBV7-3,TRBJ2-3,ASSLSSGSRDTQY
TRBV6-5,TRBJ1-6,ASSSRDTDNSPLH
TRBV13,TRBJ2-1,ASSLRDRVVREQF
TRBV20-1,TRBJ1-2,SARYSGQENYGYT
TRBV3-1,TRBJ2-6,ASSQDFRSGANVLT
TRBV12-3/TRBV12-4,TRBJ1-6,ASSERNRGVYSPLH
TRBV2,TRBJ2-6,ASSDSRAGANVLT
TRBV10-2,TRBJ1-5,ASGGSGGNQPQH
TRBV7-9,TRBJ2-7,ASSLQAGGMYEQY